The 6 T cell receptor beta chains listed next were all sequenced from one sample in a study of blood T cell repertoires in COVID-19. Using immunoSEQ multiplex PCR, the repertoire was profiled, and TCRdb retains in-frame clones only, with some absent. The sample yields some 340,000 clones, around 83% seen once. The sequenced sample consisted of PBMCs or T cells enriched from blood (not recorded which). The receptor source for this set is a woman aged 45-65 years who had recovered from COVID-19.

About this clone: This sample also contains other DNA sequences that code for the same CDR3. CDR3 loop: CSVGRDYGYTF. The CDR3 DNA follows: TGCAGCGTTGGCAGGGACTATGGCTACACCTTC. The chain joins TRBV29-1 to TRBJ1-2, with D maybe TRBD1 (5 bases). Trimming took off 4 bases at V and 3 bases at J, with 6 bases between the two ends. The length of the CDR3 is 11 residues. CDR1 SQVTM and CDR2 ANQGSEA come from the germline V gene.

V is TRBV7-2 and J is TRBJ2-1; D ambiguous. The germline gives CDR1 SGHTA, CDR2 FQGNSA. V was pared by 5 bases and J by 4 bases, with 9 bases between. This CDR3 contains 13 residues. The CDR3 DNA follows: TGTGCCAGCAGCCCCCCTCCGTACAATGAGCAGTTCTTC. Translated: CASSPPPYNEQFF.

The V gene is TRBV13, the J gene TRBJ2-7, with D unclear. Germline CDR1 and CDR2: PRHDT and FYEKMQ (reference sequence). V was cut by 5 bases and J by 8 bases, with 16 bases left in between. The CDR3 is 13 residues long. The CDR3 reads CASSPPLSTQQYF. The CDR3 coding sequence is TGTGCCAGCAGCCCCCCCCTCTCTACGCAGCAGTACTTC.

This chain joins TRBV7-9 and TRBJ2-7; 9 nucleotides line up with TRBD1. Germline V CDR1 and CDR2: SEHNR, FQNEAQ (reference sequence). J gave up 6 bases and V 4 bases, and 7 bases lay outside the gene matches. The CDR3 extends over 14 amino acids. CDR3 in amino acids: CASSSRTGVGEQYF. The CDR3 DNA is TGTGCCAGCAGCTCGCGGACAGGGGTGGGCGAGCAGTACTTC.

The chain has TRBV7-2 and TRBJ2-5; D possibly corresponds to TRBD2 (6 bases). The germline V gene encodes CDR1 SGHTA and CDR2 FQGNSA. V dropped 4 bases and J dropped 2 bases, with 17 bases sitting between them. The CDR3 has 16 amino acids. DNA of the CDR3: TGTGCCAGCAGCTCCCACCCGGGAGCGTCTCAAGAGACCCAGTACTTC. Translating it yields CASSSHPGASQETQYF.

V and J are TRBV6-2 or TRBV6-3 and TRBJ2-1, with TRBD1 as a possible D gene (5 bases). Per the germline V gene, CDR1 is MNHEY and CDR2 is SVGEGT. The length of the CDR3 is 16 residues. V was shortened by 2 bases and J by 0 bases, with 11 bases between the two germline ends. The CDR3 region has the DNA TGTGCCAGCAGTTACAGGGGATCGAGCTCCTACAATGAGCAGTTCTTC. Its protein product is CASSYRGSSSYNEQFF.